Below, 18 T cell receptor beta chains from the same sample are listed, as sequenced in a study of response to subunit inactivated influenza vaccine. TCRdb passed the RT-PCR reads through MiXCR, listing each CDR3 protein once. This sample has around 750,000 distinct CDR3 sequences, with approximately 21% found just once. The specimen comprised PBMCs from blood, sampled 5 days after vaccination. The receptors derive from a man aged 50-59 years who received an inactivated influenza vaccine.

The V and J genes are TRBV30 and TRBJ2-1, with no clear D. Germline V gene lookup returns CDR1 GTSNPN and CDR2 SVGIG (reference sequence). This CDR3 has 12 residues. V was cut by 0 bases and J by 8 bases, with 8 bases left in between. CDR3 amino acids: CAWSVTLDEQFF. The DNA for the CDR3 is TGTGCCTGGAGTGTCACATTAGATGAGCAGTTCTTC.

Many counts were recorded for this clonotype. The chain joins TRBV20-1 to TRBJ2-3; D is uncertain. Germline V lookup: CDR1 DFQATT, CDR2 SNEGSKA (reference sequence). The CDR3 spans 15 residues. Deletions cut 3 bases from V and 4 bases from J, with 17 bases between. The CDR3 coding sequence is TGCAGTGCTAGGGGCCAGATTTACCAGCCAGATACGCAGTATTTT. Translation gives CSARGQIYQPDTQYF.

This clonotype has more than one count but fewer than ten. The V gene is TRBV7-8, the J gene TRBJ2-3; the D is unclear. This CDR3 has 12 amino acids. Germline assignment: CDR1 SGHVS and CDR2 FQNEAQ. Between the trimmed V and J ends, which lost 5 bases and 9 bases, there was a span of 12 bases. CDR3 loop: CASSIPPLTQYF. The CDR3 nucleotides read TGTGCCAGCAGCATCCCACCCCTAACGCAGTATTTT.

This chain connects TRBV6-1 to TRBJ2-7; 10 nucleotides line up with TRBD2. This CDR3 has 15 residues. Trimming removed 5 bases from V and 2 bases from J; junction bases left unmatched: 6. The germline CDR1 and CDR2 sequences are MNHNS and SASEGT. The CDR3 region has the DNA TGTGCCAGCAGTCCTTGGACTAGCGGAACCTACGAGCAGTACTTC. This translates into CASSPWTSGTYEQYF.

The CDR3 DNA reads as TGCGCCAGCAGCCAACGCCCACCCAGACCAACTAATGAAAAACTGTTTTTT. Protein: CASSQRPPRPTNEKLFF. The chain joins TRBV4-3 to TRBJ1-4, with D unresolved. The CDR3 totals 17 residues. Trimming took 2 bases from V and 0 from J, leaving 13 bases between them. CDR1 LGHNA and CDR2 YSLEER come from the germline V gene.

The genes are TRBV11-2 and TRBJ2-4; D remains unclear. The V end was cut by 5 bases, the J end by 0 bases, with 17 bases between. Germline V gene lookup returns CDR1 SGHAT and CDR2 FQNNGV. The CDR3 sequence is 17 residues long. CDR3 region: CASSGGGLSPAKNIQYF. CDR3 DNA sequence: TGTGCCAGCAGCGGTGGTGGTCTGAGCCCAGCCAAAAACATTCAGTACTTC.

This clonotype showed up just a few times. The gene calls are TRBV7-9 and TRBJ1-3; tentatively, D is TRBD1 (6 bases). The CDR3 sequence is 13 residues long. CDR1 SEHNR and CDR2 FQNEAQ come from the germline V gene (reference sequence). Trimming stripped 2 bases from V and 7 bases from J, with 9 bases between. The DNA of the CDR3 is TGTGCCAGCAGCTTACAGGGGCAGAACACCATATATTTT. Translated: CASSLQGQNTIYF.

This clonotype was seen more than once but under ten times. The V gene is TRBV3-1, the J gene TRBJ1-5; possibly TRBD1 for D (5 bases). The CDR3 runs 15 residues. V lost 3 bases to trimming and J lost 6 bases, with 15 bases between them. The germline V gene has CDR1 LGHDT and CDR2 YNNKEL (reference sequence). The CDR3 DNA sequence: TGTGCCAGCAGCCAGCAGTCCGGGGCCGGTCAGCCCCAGCATTTT. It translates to CASSQQSGAGQPQHF.

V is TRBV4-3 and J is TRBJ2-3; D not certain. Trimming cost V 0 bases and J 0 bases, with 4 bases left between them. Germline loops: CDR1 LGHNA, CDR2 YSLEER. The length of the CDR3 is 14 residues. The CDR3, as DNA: TGCGCCAGCAGCCAAGAACGGAGCACAGATACGCAGTATTTT. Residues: CASSQERSTDTQYF.

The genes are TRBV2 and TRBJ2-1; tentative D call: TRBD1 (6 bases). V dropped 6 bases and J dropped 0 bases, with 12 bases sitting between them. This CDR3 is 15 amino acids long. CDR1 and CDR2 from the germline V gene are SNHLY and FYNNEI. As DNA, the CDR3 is TGTGCCAGCAGGACAGGAAAAAGCTCCTACAATGAGCAGTTCTTC. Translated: CASRTGKSSYNEQFF. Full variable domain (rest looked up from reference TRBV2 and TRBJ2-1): EPEVTQTPSHQVTQMGQEVILRCVPISNHLYFYWYRQILGQKVEFLVSFYNNEISEKSEIFDDQFSVERPDGSNFTLKIRSTKLEDSAMYFCASRTGKSSYNEQFFGPGTRLTVL.

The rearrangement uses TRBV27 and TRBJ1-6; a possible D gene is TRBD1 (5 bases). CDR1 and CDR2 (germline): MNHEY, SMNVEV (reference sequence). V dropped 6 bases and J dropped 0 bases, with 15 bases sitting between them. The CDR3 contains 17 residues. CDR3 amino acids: CASRLAGASSYNSPLHF. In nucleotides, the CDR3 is TGTGCCAGCAGGCTAGCCGGGGCTAGCTCCTATAATTCACCCCTCCACTTT.

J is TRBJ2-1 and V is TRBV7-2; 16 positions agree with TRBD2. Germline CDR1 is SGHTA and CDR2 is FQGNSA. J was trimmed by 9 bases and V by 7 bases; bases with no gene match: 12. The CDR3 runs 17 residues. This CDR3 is CASTYGTSGRAGSEQFF. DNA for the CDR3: TGTGCCAGCACCTACGGGACTAGCGGGAGGGCCGGAAGTGAGCAGTTCTTC.

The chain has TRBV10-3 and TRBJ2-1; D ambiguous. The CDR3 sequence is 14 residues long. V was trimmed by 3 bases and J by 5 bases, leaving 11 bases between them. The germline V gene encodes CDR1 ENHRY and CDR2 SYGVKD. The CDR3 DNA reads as TGTGCCATCAGTGAACAGAACCGCGACAATGAGCAGTTCTTC. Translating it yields CAISEQNRDNEQFF.

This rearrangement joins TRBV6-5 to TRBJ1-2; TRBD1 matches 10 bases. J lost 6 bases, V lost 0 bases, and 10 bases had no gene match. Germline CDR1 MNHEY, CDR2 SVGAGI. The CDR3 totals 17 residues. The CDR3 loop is CASSYSEKGTGEDGYTF. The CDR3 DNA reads TGTGCCAGCAGTTACTCAGAGAAAGGGACAGGGGAGGATGGCTACACCTTC.

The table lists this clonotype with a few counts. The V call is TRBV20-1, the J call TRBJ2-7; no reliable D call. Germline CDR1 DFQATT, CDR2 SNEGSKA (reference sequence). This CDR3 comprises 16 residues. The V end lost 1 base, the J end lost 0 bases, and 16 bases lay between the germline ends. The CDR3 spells CSARGGRSLHSYEQYF. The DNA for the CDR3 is TGCAGTGCTAGAGGGGGTCGCAGCCTGCACTCCTACGAGCAGTACTTC.

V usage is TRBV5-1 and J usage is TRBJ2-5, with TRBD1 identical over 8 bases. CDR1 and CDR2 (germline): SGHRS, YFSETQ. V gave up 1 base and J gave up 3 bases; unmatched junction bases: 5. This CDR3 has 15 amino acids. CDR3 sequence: CASSLREQGEETQYF. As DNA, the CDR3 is TGCGCCAGCAGCTTGAGGGAACAGGGGGAAGAGACCCAGTACTTC.

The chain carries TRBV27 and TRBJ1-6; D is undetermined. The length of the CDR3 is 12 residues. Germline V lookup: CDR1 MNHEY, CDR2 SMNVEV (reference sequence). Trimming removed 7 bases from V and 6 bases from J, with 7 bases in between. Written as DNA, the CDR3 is TGTGCCAGCAAGTTGGGTAATTCACCCCTCCACTTT. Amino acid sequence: CASKLGNSPLHF.

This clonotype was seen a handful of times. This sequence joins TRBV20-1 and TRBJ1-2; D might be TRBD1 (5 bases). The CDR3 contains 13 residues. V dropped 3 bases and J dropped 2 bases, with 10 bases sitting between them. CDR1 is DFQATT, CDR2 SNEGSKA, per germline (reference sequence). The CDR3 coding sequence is TGCAGTGCTAGCGGACAATCCAACTATGGCTACACCTTC. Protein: CSASGQSNYGYTF.